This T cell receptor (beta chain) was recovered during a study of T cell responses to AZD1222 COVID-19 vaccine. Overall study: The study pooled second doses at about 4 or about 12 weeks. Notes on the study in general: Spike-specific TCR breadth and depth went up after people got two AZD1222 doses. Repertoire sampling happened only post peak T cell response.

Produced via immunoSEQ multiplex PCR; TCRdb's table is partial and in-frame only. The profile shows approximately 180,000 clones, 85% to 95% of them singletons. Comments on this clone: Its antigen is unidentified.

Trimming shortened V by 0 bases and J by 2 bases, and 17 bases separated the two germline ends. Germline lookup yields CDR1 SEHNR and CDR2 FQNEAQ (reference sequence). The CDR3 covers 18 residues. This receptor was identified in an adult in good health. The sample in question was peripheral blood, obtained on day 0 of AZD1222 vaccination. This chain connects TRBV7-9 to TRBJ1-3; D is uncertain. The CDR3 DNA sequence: TGTGCCAGCAGCTTAGCGTCACCAGGCCACGAGACTGGAAACACCATATATTTT. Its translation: CASSLASPGHETGNTIYF.